This T cell receptor beta chain was profiled in a study of OX40 agonist ivuxolimab in advanced cancers. The V and J ends lost 4 bases and 0 bases, in that order; junction bases with no gene match: 9. This CDR3 is 17 amino acids long. The germline V gene encodes CDR1 SGHVS and CDR2 FQNEAQ. Whole-study results and caveats: Expansion of clones was among the lowest in partial responders at 0.1-3.0 mg/kg.

Notes on this clone: Its antigen is not known.

TCRdb's table, derived via immunoSEQ multiplex PCR, lists solely in-frame clones and lacks some. Found here are roughly 80,000 clones, around 81% of them singletons; the top ten hold around 2%. Blood samples were obtained at baseline, cycle 4 day 1, and cycle 7 day 1. The source is an adult with an advanced solid tumor such as melanoma, head and neck, liver or kidney cancer. The chain employs TRBV7-8 and TRBJ2-1; 7 positions agree with TRBD2. The specimen was CD4+ or CD8+ T cells sorted from blood, collected in a trial of the OX40 agonist ivuxolimab. CDR3 protein: CASSSRTSPGSYNEQFF. CDR3 sequence (DNA): TGTGCCAGCAGCTCGAGGACTAGTCCGGGCTCCTACAATGAGCAGTTCTTC.